The 28 T cell receptor beta chains listed next were all sequenced from one sample in a study of T cells after yellow fever vaccination. Each CDR3 protein gets one entry after TCRdb re-called the 5' RACE reads with MiXCR. Of about 350,000 distinct CDR3 sequences listed, roughly 8.3% are singletons. Sequenced material: PBMCs, taken roughly 46 days after the first yellow fever vaccination. These receptor sequences come from a man between 18 and 35 years old who received the YFV17D yellow fever vaccine.

The V call is TRBV7-2, the J call TRBJ2-3; no clear D gene. CDR1 and CDR2 (germline): SGHTA, FQGNSA. V lost 5 bases to trimming and J lost 8 bases, with 14 bases between them. The CDR3 loop spans 13 amino acids. The DNA of the CDR3 is TGTGCCAGCAGCCCAGACTCATCCCCTACGCAGTATTTT. It yields the protein CASSPDSSPTQYF. The full variable domain, rest sourced from reference TRBV7-2 and TRBJ2-3, is GAGVSQSPSNKVTEKGKDVELRCDPISGHTALYWYRQSLGQGLEFLIYFQGNSAPDKSGLPSDRFSAERTGGSVSTLTIQRTQQEDSAVYLCASSPDSSPTQYFGPGTRLTVL.

V is TRBV24-1 and J is TRBJ2-3; no firm D call. The germline CDR1 and CDR2 sequences are KGHDR and SFDVKD. The CDR3 length is 14 residues. Trimming cost V 9 bases and J 0 bases, with 12 bases left between them. The CDR3 sequence is CATANSPSTDTQYF. The CDR3 DNA reads TGTGCCACCGCGAACTCACCAAGCACAGATACGCAGTATTTT.

This clonotype appeared a few times. The rearrangement uses TRBV7-2 and TRBJ1-2; perhaps TRBD1 as D (5 bases). V was trimmed by 0 bases and J by 4 bases, leaving 15 bases between them. There are 16 residues in the CDR3. Germline V gene data show CDR1 as SGHTA and CDR2 as FQGNSA. The DNA of the CDR3 is TGTGCCAGCAGCTTAGCAGACAGAACGGCAGTCTATGGCTACACCTTC. The encoded protein is CASSLADRTAVYGYTF. The variable domain in full, with the rest retrieved from reference TRBV7-2 and TRBJ1-2, is GAGVSQSPSNKVTEKGKDVELRCDPISGHTALYWYRQSLGQGLEFLIYFQGNSAPDKSGLPSDRFSAERTGGSVSTLTIQRTQQEDSAVYLCASSLADRTAVYGYTFGSGTRLTVV.

The chain carries TRBV6-1 and TRBJ2-6; D ambiguous. Between the trimmed V and J ends, which lost 5 bases and 2 bases, there was a span of 13 bases. In germline, CDR1 is MNHNS, CDR2 SASEGT. The length of the CDR3 is 16 residues. This CDR3 is CASSPSGPAGANVLTF. Written as DNA, the CDR3 is TGTGCCAGCAGTCCCTCCGGGCCGGCTGGGGCCAACGTCCTGACTTTC.

This clonotype has only a few counts. This chain uses TRBV12-3 or TRBV12-4 with TRBJ1-1; a weak D match, TRBD1 (6 bases). The length of the CDR3 is 15 residues. V shed 1 base and J shed 6 bases, with 15 bases lying between them. In nucleotides, the CDR3 is TGTGCCAGCAGTTTAGGGGGTCAGGGGAGGCCTGAAGCTTTCTTT. Protein product: CASSLGGQGRPEAFF.

The chain carries TRBV5-6 and TRBJ2-6, with 7 bases fitting TRBD2. Trimming took 0 bases from V and 0 from J; bases not matched to a gene: 3. In germline, CDR1 is SGHDT, CDR2 YYEEEE. The length of the CDR3 is 17 residues. The CDR3 DNA follows: TGTGCCAGCAGCTTGGCGGGGGGAGTCTCTGGGGCCAACGTCCTGACTTTC. Protein sequence: CASSLAGGVSGANVLTF. The complete variable domain, with remaining parts taken from reference TRBV5-6 and TRBJ2-6, reads DAGVTQSPTHLIKTRGQQVTLRCSPKSGHDTVSWYQQALGQGPQFIFQYYEEEERQRGNFPDRFSGHQFPNYSSELNVNALLLGDSALYLCASSLAGGVSGANVLTFGAGSRLTVL.

In its sample, this clonotype was seen many times. V is TRBV3-1 and J is TRBJ2-7, with D perhaps TRBD1 (5 bases). The CDR3 runs to 13 residues. The germline V and J ends were trimmed by 6 bases and 3 bases, with 12 bases remaining between them. Germline CDR1 is LGHDT and CDR2 is YNNKEL (reference sequence). CDR3 in amino acids: CASSRQLGYEQYF. CDR3 DNA sequence: TGTGCCAGCAGTCGACAGCTGGGCTACGAGCAGTACTTC.

This clonotype turned up a few times. V gene TRBV9 combines with J gene TRBJ2-5; tentatively, D is TRBD1 or TRBD2 (5 bases each). CDR3 length: 15 residues. V was cut by 0 bases and J by 5 bases, with 14 bases left in between. From germline, CDR1 is SGDLS and CDR2 YYNGEE. The CDR3 region is CASSVEVGVGETQYF. The CDR3 coding sequence is TGTGCCAGCAGCGTAGAAGTGGGGGTCGGGGAGACCCAGTACTTC.

There are a few counts of this clonotype. The J gene is TRBJ2-1, the V gene TRBV6-2 or TRBV6-3; D unresolved. CDR1 is MNHEY, CDR2 SVGEGT, per germline. The V end was cut by 0 bases, the J end by 1 base, with 10 bases between. The CDR3 spans 16 residues. CDR3 DNA sequence: TGTGCCAGCAGTTACTCAGGCGACGGATCCTACAATGAGCAGTTCTTC. As protein: CASSYSGDGSYNEQFF.

This clonotype was detected many times. The chain links TRBV9 to TRBJ2-1; D is unclear. There are 14 residues in the CDR3. CDR1 is SGDLS, CDR2 YYNGEE, per germline. With 0 bases removed from V and 4 bases from J, the gap between germline ends came to 8 bases. The CDR3 region is CASSVDPVYNEQFF. DNA for the CDR3: TGTGCCAGCAGCGTAGATCCGGTTTACAATGAGCAGTTCTTC.

The rearrangement links TRBV20-1 to TRBJ1-1; maybe TRBD1 (5 bases). V was clipped by 4 bases and J by 5 bases, with 14 bases between them. Germline CDR1 DFQATT, CDR2 SNEGSKA (reference sequence). CDR3 size: 13 residues. Written as DNA, the CDR3 is TGCAGTGCTAATCAGGGAGGAGAAACTGAAGCTTTCTTT. Encoded protein: CSANQGGETEAFF.

The sample holds a few counts of this clonotype. The rearrangement links TRBV7-9 to TRBJ2-1; 11 bases match TRBD1. The germline V gene has CDR1 SEHNR and CDR2 FQNEAQ (reference sequence). V lost 4 bases and J lost 7; bases outside the gene matches: 6. This CDR3 has 15 residues. The CDR3 protein is CASSSGQGDENEQFF. As DNA, the CDR3 is TGTGCCAGCAGCTCGGGACAGGGGGACGAGAATGAGCAGTTCTTC.

The V call is TRBV18, the J call TRBJ1-1; no firm D call. CDR3 length equals 15 residues. V dropped 3 bases and J dropped 0 bases, with 11 bases sitting between them. Germline CDR1 and CDR2: KGHSH and LQKENI. CDR3 residues: CASSPVIDVNTEAFF. In DNA, the CDR3 is TGTGCCAGCTCACCCGTAATAGATGTGAACACTGAAGCTTTCTTT.

V is TRBV11-2 and J is TRBJ2-1, with 7 bases lining up with TRBD2. V lost 4 bases, J lost 12 bases, and 3 bases stayed unmatched. Germline loops: CDR1 SGHAT, CDR2 FQNNGV. The CDR3 runs to 11 residues. CDR3 in amino acids: CASSWEGGQFF. The CDR3 DNA reads as TGTGCCAGCAGCTGGGAGGGCGGGCAGTTCTTC.

The CDR3, as DNA: TGCGCCAGCAGCCCGCGACGGTACTCTGGGGCCAACGTCCTGACTTTC. This translates into CASSPRRYSGANVLTF. The chain links TRBV4-3 to TRBJ2-6; D call uncertain. In germline, CDR1 is LGHNA, CDR2 YSLEER. There are 16 residues in the CDR3. Between the trimmed V and J ends, which lost 4 bases and 0 bases, there was a span of 10 bases.

The rearrangement uses TRBV6-6 and TRBJ1-3; 9 bases line up with TRBD1. Germline V lookup: CDR1 MNHNY, CDR2 SVGAGI (reference sequence). This CDR3 contains 13 residues. Trimming cost V 5 bases and J 5 bases; bases outside gene matches: 1. The CDR3 DNA is TGTGCCAGCAGTACAGGGGGCAGAAACACCATATATTTT. This encodes CASSTGGRNTIYF.

CDR3 residues: CASSQHRPRGEKLFF. In DNA form, the CDR3 reads TGTGCCAGCAGTCAGCACAGGCCGCGGGGTGAAAAACTGTTTTTT. V gene TRBV6-4 combines with J gene TRBJ1-4; tentative D call: TRBD1 (5 bases). Trimming left V 5 bases short and J 7 bases short, with 17 bases between. This CDR3 has 15 residues. The germline V gene encodes CDR1 MRHNA and CDR2 SNTAGT.

The chain has TRBV7-2 and TRBJ2-7; the match to TRBD1 covers 8 bases. The junction had 6 bases not matched to a gene; V was cut back by 5 bases and J by 6 bases. Germline loops: CDR1 SGHTA, CDR2 FQGNSA. CDR3 length: 13 amino acids. The CDR3 bases are TGTGCCAGCAGCGTCGACACAGGGGGCGAGCAGTACGTC. This sequence encodes CASSVDTGGEQYV.

This clonotype came up a few times. The genes are TRBV5-1 and TRBJ2-5; 7 nucleotides line up with TRBD1. V gave up 5 bases and J gave up 5 bases; unmatched junction bases: 15. Germline V gene data show CDR1 as SGHRS and CDR2 as YFSETQ. CDR3 size: 16 residues. The CDR3 DNA is TGCGCCAGCAGATCTGCACCACAGGGGAGCGTGGAGACCCAGTACTTC. This encodes CASRSAPQGSVETQYF.

This clonotype has at least ten counts. The chain couples TRBV4-3 to TRBJ2-1; perhaps TRBD1 as D (6 bases). The CDR3 has 16 residues. V shed 0 bases and J shed 6 bases, with 15 bases lying between them. The germline CDR1 and CDR2 sequences are LGHNA and YSLEER. DNA of the CDR3: TGCGCCAGCAGCCAAGACCTAACCGGGACACCCAATGAGCAGTTCTTC. Translating gives CASSQDLTGTPNEQFF.

This clonotype has more than one count but fewer than ten. The chain combines TRBV7-9 with TRBJ2-1; no clear D. Trimming removed 2 bases at V and 11 bases at J, with 7 bases between. CDR3 length equals 11 residues. CDR1 is SEHNR, CDR2 FQNEAQ, per germline (reference sequence). The DNA of the CDR3 is TGTGCCAGCAGCTTAAGACGAAAGCAGTTCTTC. It codes for CASSLRRKQFF.

The V call is TRBV5-6, the J call TRBJ2-5, with a weak D call TRBD1 (5 bases). The germline CDR1 and CDR2 sequences are SGHDT and YYEEEE. Trimming took 4 bases from V and 3 from J, leaving 16 bases between them. CDR3 length equals 15 residues. This CDR3 is CASSLWGGSKETQYF. The DNA of the CDR3 is TGTGCCAGCAGCCTCTGGGGCGGCTCCAAAGAGACCCAGTACTTC. The whole variable domain, filled in from reference TRBV5-6 and TRBJ2-5, reads DAGVTQSPTHLIKTRGQQVTLRCSPKSGHDTVSWYQQALGQGPQFIFQYYEEEERQRGNFPDRFSGHQFPNYSSELNVNALLLGDSALYLCASSLWGGSKETQYFGPGTRLLVL.

This chain connects TRBV14 to TRBJ2-5, with D possibly being TRBD2 (6 bases). Germline CDR1 and CDR2: SGHDN and FVKESK. CDR3 length: 16 amino acids. V was pared by 4 bases and J by 0 bases, with 15 bases between. CDR3 DNA sequence: TGTGCCAGCAGCCCTCTGGGGCGGGGTTACCAAGAGACCCAGTACTTC. Translation: CASSPLGRGYQETQYF. The full variable domain, completed using reference TRBV14 and TRBJ2-5, is EAGVTQFPSHSVIEKGQTVTLRCDPISGHDNLYWYRRVMGKEIKFLLHFVKESKQDESGMPNNRFLAERTGGTYSTLKVQPAELEDSGVYFCASSPLGRGYQETQYFGPGTRLLVL.

This clonotype was counted ten times or more. The genes are TRBV5-1 and TRBJ1-1; TRBD1 is a possible D gene (5 bases). The CDR3 spans 13 residues. Germline V CDR1 and CDR2: SGHRS, YFSETQ. V was cut by 5 bases and J by 2 bases, with 10 bases left in between. CDR3 nucleotides: TGCGCCAGCAGAGGGGATTATAACACTGAAGCTTTCTTT. It specifies CASRGDYNTEAFF.

Remarks on this clonotype: One end of the junction is discordant with germline, which a read error may explain. This chain joins TRBV20-1 and TRBJ1-5; D not resolved. The CDR3 covers 16 residues. Per the germline V gene, CDR1 is DFQATT and CDR2 is SNEGSKA (reference sequence). The CDR3 DNA is TGCTGTGCTAGGGAAGCGGGTTTTAGGAGCAATCAGCCCCAGCATTTT. Protein product: CCAREAGFRSNQPQHF.

The gene calls are TRBV4-3 and TRBJ1-1; weak D call: TRBD1 (5 bases). CDR1 and CDR2 (germline): LGHNA, YSLEER. The CDR3 loop spans 17 amino acids. Trimming pared 0 bases from V and 4 bases from J, leaving 18 bases between. CDR3 sequence: CASSQDILEGLSTEAFF. The CDR3 DNA reads TGCGCCAGCAGCCAAGATATTCTGGAGGGGTTGAGCACTGAAGCTTTCTTT.

This clonotype was seen a handful of times. This chain connects TRBV10-3 to TRBJ2-7, with D perhaps being TRBD1 or TRBD2 (5 bases each). V lost 6 bases and J 2 bases, leaving 20 bases between the germline ends. CDR1 is ENHRY and CDR2 is SYGVKD in the germline V gene. CDR3 length equals 16 residues. This chain's CDR3 is CAIRPSRGGAPYEQYF. CDR3 nucleotide sequence: TGTGCCATCAGACCCTCCCGGGGTGGGGCCCCCTACGAGCAGTACTTC.

This clonotype came up many times. V usage is TRBV20-1 and J usage is TRBJ2-6; perhaps TRBD1 as D (5 bases). CDR1 is DFQATT and CDR2 is SNEGSKA in the germline V gene (reference sequence). V dropped 6 bases and J dropped 0 bases, with 15 bases sitting between them. The CDR3 has 16 residues. The CDR3 sequence is CSASRTGISGANVLTF. The CDR3 bases are TGCAGTGCCAGCCGAACAGGTATCTCTGGGGCCAACGTCCTGACTTTC.